The rows below give T cell receptor beta chains drawn from one sample of a study of shared T cell receptors in the human thymus. The assay was immunoSEQ multiplex PCR, and TCRdb's table has in-frame clones only and misses some. The sample contains some 700,000 clones, roughly 90% of which appear only once. The same sample was also used in a study of human thymus T cells.

Sequenced sample: thymocytes. The receptor set was obtained from a boy under two years old with a congenital heart defect. Both conserved end residues are part of each CDR3. D genes are given only for firm matches. The size of a clone is reported for some rows only, either as once, few or many, or as a class for expanded clones.

clone size	V gene	J gene	D gene	CDR3 DNA	CDR3 protein
NA	TRBV6-8	TRBJ2-1	TRBD2	TGTGCCAGCAACCTCCTAGCGGGAGTATACAATGAGCAGTTCTTC	CASNLLAGVYNEQFF
once	TRBV19	TRBJ2-7	NA	TGTGCCAGTAGTATATCTTCCCGGCGGGACTACGAGCAGTACTTC	CASSISSRRDYEQYF
NA	TRBV5-1	TRBJ2-5	TRBD2	TGCGCCAGCAGCCAGGGGACTAGCGGGAGAGGACGGCAAGAGACCCAGTACTTC	CASSQGTSGRGRQETQYF
NA	TRBV6-5	TRBJ2-5	TRBD1	TGTGCCAGCAGCTTTAGGGGGCGAATCCAAGAGACCCAGTACTTC	CASSFRGRIQETQYF
NA	TRBV28	TRBJ2-5	NA	TGTGCCAGCAGTCCCTGCGGGCCCCCTGCTCCAGAGACCCAGTACTTC	CASSPCGPPAPETQYF
NA	TRBV18	TRBJ2-4	TRBD1	TGTGCCAGCTCACCACTTCCGGGACAGGGGAACCTAGCCAAAAACATTCAGTACTTC	CASSPLPGQGNLAKNIQYF
NA	TRBV19	TRBJ1-5	NA	TGTGCCAGTAGCCAGACAGGCCTAAATCAGCCCCAGCATTTT	CASSQTGLNQPQHF
NA	TRBV5-7	TRBJ1-5	NA	TGTGCCAGCAGCCCCGAGCGGCCGCTTAGCAATCAGCCCCAGCATTTT	CASSPERPLSNQPQHF
NA	TRBV10-2	TRBJ2-7	NA	TGCGCCAGCAACGAGGGTGGGTACGAGCAGTACTTC	CASNEGGYEQYF
few	TRBV2	TRBJ1-3	TRBD1	TGTGCCTCCCCCGGGACAGGGGAAGACACCATATATTTT	CASPGTGEDTIYF
few	TRBV9	TRBJ2-1	TRBD1	TGTGCCAGCAGCGCGGACAGGGCATACTACAATGAGCAGTTCTTC	CASSADRAYYNEQFF
NA	TRBV10-3	TRBJ2-5	NA	TGTGCCATCAGTCCCCTCGGGGGAGAGACCCAGTACTTC	CAISPLGGETQYF
once	TRBV9	TRBJ2-2	TRBD2	TGTGCCAGCAGCGCAGCGGGGGCGGGGGGAAACACCGGGGAGCTGTTTTTT	CASSAAGAGGNTGELFF
NA	TRBV19	TRBJ1-1	TRBD1	TGTGCCAGTAGTATTGGACAGGGTTACACTGAAGCTTTCTTT	CASSIGQGYTEAFF
NA	TRBV15	TRBJ1-4	NA	TGTGCCACCAGAAGACAGTATTCCACCCATCATAATGAAAAACTGTTTTTT	CATRRQYSTHHNEKLFF
NA	TRBV6-4	TRBJ2-1	TRBD1	TGTGCCAGCAGTGGACAGTTAGGGGGCTCGGGTGAGCAGTTCTTC	CASSGQLGGSGEQFF
NA	TRBV27	TRBJ2-7	TRBD2	TGTGCCAGCACCCCTAGGACTAGCACACCTCTCCGCGAGCAGTACTTC	CASTPRTSTPLREQYF
NA	TRBV7-2	TRBJ1-2	NA	TGTGCCAGCAGCGTCCGACGGGAGTATGGCTACACCTTC	CASSVRREYGYTF
NA	TRBV27	TRBJ2-1	NA	TGTGCCAGCAGTTTGGCAGGGGGAGCGGGGGCGGGGGATGAGCAGTTCTTC	CASSLAGGAGAGDEQFF
few	TRBV19	TRBJ2-1	NA	TGTGCCAGCCGAGACAGTAGCTACAATGAGCAGTTCTTC	CASRDSSYNEQFF
NA	TRBV27	TRBJ1-1	NA	TGTGCCAGCAGTTTATCGAATAAGAGGAACACTGAAGCTTTCTTT	CASSLSNKRNTEAFF
NA	TRBV19	TRBJ2-6	NA	TGTGCCAGTAGTCCGCTCCCCACAGGGACCTCTGGGGCCAACGTCCTGACTTTC	CASSPLPTGTSGANVLTF
once	TRBV28	TRBJ2-5	TRBD1	TGTGCCAGCAGTTCCCCTCGACAGGGCCAAGAGACCCAGTACTTC	CASSSPRQGQETQYF
few	TRBV30	TRBJ1-1	NA	TGTGCCTGGAGGACAGAGAACACTGAAGCTTTCTTT	CAWRTENTEAFF
NA	TRBV9	TRBJ2-1	TRBD2	TGTGCCAGCAGCCCCCCCTTAGCGGGGAGCGTCAATGAGCAGTTCTTC	CASSPPLAGSVNEQFF
NA	TRBV11-2	TRBJ1-2	NA	TGTGCCAGCAGCTTAGGCCAGCATCTGGGGCGAGATGGCTACACCTTC	CASSLGQHLGRDGYTF
NA	TRBV28	TRBJ1-1	NA	TGTGCCAGCAGCTCCCTGGGCTCGAACACTGAAGCTTTCTTT	CASSSLGSNTEAFF
NA	TRBV7-9	TRBJ2-5	TRBD1	TGTGCCAGCAGCTTGGACAGGGGGCGCCCCTGGGAGACCCAGTACTTC	CASSLDRGRPWETQYF
NA	TRBV2	TRBJ2-5	NA	TGTGCCAGCAGTGAGAGCCGACAGAGACAAGAGACCCAGTACTTC	CASSESRQRQETQYF
NA	TRBV5-1	TRBJ2-3	TRBD2	TGCGCCAGCCGCGGGGGGACCAATTGCACAGATACGCAGTATTTT	CASRGGTNCTDTQYF
NA	TRBV14	TRBJ2-2	NA	TGTGCCAGCAGCTCAAGCCTAAGGGAATCCCGGGAGAATGACACCGGGGAGCTGTTTTTT	CASSSSLRESRENDTGELFF
NA	TRBV29-1	TRBJ2-5	TRBD2	TGCAGCGTTGAAGTACTAGCGGGAGAAGAGACCCAGTACTTC	CSVEVLAGEETQYF
NA	TRBV4-1	TRBJ1-2	TRBD1	TGCGCCAGCAGCCAACATCTGGGACAGATCTATGGCTACACCTTC	CASSQHLGQIYGYTF
NA	TRBV27	TRBJ2-3	NA	TGTGCCAGCCGTTTAGCGTCCCCCACAGATACGCAGTATTTT	CASRLASPTDTQYF
once	TRBV25-1	TRBJ2-7	NA	TGTGCCAGCAGTGATACGGTTAGGGGAAACGAGCAGTACTTC	CASSDTVRGNEQYF
NA	TRBV5-6	TRBJ2-7	TRBD1	TGTGCCAGCAGCTTACCCCATAATACAGGGGCAACCTACGAGCAGTACTTC	CASSLPHNTGATYEQYF
NA	TRBV7-9	TRBJ2-2	TRBD2	TGTGCCAGCAGCTTAGCGGGAGGGAAGGACACCGGGGAGCTGTTTTTT	CASSLAGGKDTGELFF
NA	TRBV19	TRBJ1-5	NA	TGTGCCAGTAGTGAACGGTACAATCAGCCCCAGCATTTT	CASSERYNQPQHF
once	TRBV30	TRBJ2-7	TRBD1	TGTGCCTGGGGTGGGACAGGGGGCTTTTACGAGCAGTACTTC	CAWGGTGGFYEQYF
NA	TRBV11-2	TRBJ2-1	TRBD2	TGTGCCAGCAGCTTAGGGACTAGCTACAATGAGCAGTTCTTC	CASSLGTSYNEQFF
once	TRBV23-1	TRBJ2-7	NA	TGCGCCAGCAGTCAACCGCCTAGGAGCTCCTACGAGCAGTACTTC	CASSQPPRSSYEQYF
few	TRBV29-1	TRBJ2-7	NA	TGCAGCGTTGAGGGCCATAATAAATACGAGCAGTACTTC	CSVEGHNKYEQYF
NA	TRBV15	TRBJ2-5	NA	TGTGCCACCAGCAGAGATTCGCGTGGAGAGACCCAGTACTTC	CATSRDSRGETQYF
few	TRBV5-4	TRBJ2-1	TRBD2	TGTGCCAGCAGCTCCTCGACTAGCGGGAGGGAAAATGAGCAGTTCTTC	CASSSSTSGRENEQFF
NA	TRBV7-9	TRBJ2-1	TRBD2	TGTGCCAGCAGCTCCCGGACTAGCGGGGACAATGAGCAGTTCTTC	CASSSRTSGDNEQFF
NA	TRBV15	TRBJ2-1	NA	TGTGCCACCAGAGCAGCGGGGGGCGACAGGGGGCTGGGAAATGAGCAGTTCTTC	CATRAAGGDRGLGNEQFF
NA	TRBV19	TRBJ2-4	TRBD2	TGTGCCAGTAGTAATCTAGCGGGGGCCAAAAACATTCAGTACTTC	CASSNLAGAKNIQYF
NA	TRBV6-1	TRBJ2-1	TRBD2	TGTGCCATCATCTCAAAGGGACTACCTTACAATGAGCAGTTCTTC	CAIISKGLPYNEQFF
NA	TRBV6-1	TRBJ2-1	NA	TGTGCCAGCAGTGAAGGATATGACTCCCGGATCCAATACAATGAGCAGTTCTTC	CASSEGYDSRIQYNEQFF
NA	TRBV11-2	TRBJ2-7	NA	TGTGCCAGCAGCCTAGAGGAGGGGGACAGCAACTCCTACGAGCAGTACTTC	CASSLEEGDSNSYEQYF
NA	TRBV4-2	TRBJ2-7	NA	TGTGCCAGCAGCCAGGCTGGGGCAGAAAGACACGAGCAGTACTTC	CASSQAGAERHEQYF
once	TRBV28	TRBJ2-7	NA	TGTGCCAGCAGTGACCAGGGTACCTCCTACGAGCAGTACTTC	CASSDQGTSYEQYF
NA	TRBV25-1	TRBJ2-3	TRBD1	TGTGCCAGCAGTGAAACAGGGGTTCAGAGCACAGATACGCAGTATTTT	CASSETGVQSTDTQYF
NA	TRBV21-1	TRBJ2-5	NA	TGTGCCAGCAGCAAACAAGGGGAAGAGACCCAGTACTTC	CASSKQGEETQYF
NA	TRBV29-1	TRBJ1-1	TRBD1	TGCAGCGTGACCGGGACAGGGACTGGGGGGGCCACTGAAGCTTTCTTT	CSVTGTGTGGATEAFF
NA	TRBV7-6	TRBJ1-1	NA	TGTGCCAGCAGCTTAGGGGAGGACGGGAACACTGAAGCTTTCTTT	CASSLGEDGNTEAFF
NA	TRBV6-1	TRBJ1-5	NA	TGTGCCAGCAGCCGACACCGGGACAAGAATCAGCCCCAGCATTTT	CASSRHRDKNQPQHF
NA	TRBV11-3	TRBJ2-5	NA	TGTGCCAGCAGCTTAGATGCTAGCTTCCGAGAGACCCAGTACTTC	CASSLDASFRETQYF